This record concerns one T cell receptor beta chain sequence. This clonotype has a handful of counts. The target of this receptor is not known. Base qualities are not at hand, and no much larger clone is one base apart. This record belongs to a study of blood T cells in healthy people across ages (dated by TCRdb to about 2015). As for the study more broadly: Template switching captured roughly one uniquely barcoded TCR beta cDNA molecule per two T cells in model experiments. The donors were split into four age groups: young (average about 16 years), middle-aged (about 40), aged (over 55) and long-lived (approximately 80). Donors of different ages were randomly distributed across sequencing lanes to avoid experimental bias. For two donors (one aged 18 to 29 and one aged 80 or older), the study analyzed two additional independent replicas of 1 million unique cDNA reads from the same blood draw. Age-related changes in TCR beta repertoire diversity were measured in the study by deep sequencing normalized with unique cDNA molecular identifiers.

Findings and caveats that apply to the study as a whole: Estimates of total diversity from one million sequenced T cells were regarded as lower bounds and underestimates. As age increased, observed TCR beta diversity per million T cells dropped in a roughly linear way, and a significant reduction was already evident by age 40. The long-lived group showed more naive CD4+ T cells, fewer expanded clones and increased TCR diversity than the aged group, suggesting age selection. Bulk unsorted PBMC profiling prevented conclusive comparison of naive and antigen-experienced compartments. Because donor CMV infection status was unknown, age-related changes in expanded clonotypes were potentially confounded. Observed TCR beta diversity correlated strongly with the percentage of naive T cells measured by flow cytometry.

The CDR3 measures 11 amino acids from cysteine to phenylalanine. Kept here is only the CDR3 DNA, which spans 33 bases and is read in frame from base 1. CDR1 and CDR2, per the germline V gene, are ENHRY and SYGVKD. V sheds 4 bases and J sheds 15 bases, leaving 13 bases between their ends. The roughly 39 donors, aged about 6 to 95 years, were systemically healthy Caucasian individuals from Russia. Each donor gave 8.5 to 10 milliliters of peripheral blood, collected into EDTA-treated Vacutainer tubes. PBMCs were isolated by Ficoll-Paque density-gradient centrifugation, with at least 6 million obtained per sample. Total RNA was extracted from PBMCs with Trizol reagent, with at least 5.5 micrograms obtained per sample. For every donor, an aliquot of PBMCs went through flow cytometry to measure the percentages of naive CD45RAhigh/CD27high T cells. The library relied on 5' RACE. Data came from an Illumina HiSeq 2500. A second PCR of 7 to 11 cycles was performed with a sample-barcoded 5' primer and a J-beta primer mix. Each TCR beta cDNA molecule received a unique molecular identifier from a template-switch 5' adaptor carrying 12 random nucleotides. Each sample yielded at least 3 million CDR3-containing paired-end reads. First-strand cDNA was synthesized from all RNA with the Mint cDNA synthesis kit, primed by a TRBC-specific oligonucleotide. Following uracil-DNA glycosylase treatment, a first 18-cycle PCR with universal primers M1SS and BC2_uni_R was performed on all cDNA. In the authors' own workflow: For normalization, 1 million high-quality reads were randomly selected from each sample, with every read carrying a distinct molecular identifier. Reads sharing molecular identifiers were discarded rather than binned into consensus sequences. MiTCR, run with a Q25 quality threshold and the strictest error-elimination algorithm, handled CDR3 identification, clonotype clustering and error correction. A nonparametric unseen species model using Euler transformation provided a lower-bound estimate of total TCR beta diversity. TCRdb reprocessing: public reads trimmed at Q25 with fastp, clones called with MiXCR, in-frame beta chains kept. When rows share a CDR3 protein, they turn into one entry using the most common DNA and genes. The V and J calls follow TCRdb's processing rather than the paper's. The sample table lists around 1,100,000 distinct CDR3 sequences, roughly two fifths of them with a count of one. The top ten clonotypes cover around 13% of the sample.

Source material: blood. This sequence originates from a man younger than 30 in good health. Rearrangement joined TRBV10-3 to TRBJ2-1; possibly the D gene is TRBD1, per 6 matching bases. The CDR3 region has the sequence CAISGGRGMFF. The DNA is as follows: TGTGCCATCAGTGGGGGCAGGGGCATGTTCTTC.